These 8 T cell receptor beta chains originate from one sample sequenced in a study of T cell responses to AZD1222 COVID-19 vaccine. Profiled with immunoSEQ multiplex PCR; TCRdb holds only in-frame clones, not every one. The repertoire consists of about 130,000 clones, with around 85% occurring once and the leading ten covering less than 5.5%. Sequencing was performed on peripheral blood, taken 28 days after the second AZD1222 dose. The receptors come from an adult who received the AZD1222 COVID-19 vaccine.

This chain links TRBV4-1 with TRBJ2-7; D gene uncertain. Trimming took 1 base from V and 3 from J, leaving 4 bases between them. There are 12 residues in the CDR3. CDR1 is MGHRA, CDR2 YSYEKL, per germline. CDR3 sequence reads: CASSQGGYEQYF. CDR3 nucleotides: TGCGCCAGCAGCCAAGGGGGCTACGAGCAGTACTTC.

V and J are TRBV3-1 (or the pseudogene TRBV3-2) and TRBJ2-1; no clear D. Germline V gene data show CDR1 as LGHDT and CDR2 as YNNKEL (reference sequence). The CDR3 totals 12 residues. Deletions cut 0 bases from V and 12 bases from J, with 9 bases between. The CDR3 DNA reads TGTGCCAGCAGCCAAGACGCCGGTGTGCAGTTCTTC. Its protein is CASSQDAGVQFF.

V usage is TRBV2 and J usage is TRBJ2-3, with 11 bases identical to TRBD2. Germline loops: CDR1 SNHLY, CDR2 FYNNEI. The CDR3 is 15 residues long. With 5 bases clipped from V and 6 bases from J, the junction kept 7 bases outside the gene matches. The CDR3 region has the DNA TGTGCCAGCAGTTCGTCACTAGCGGGGGATGATACGCAGTATTTT. This gives the protein CASSSSLAGDDTQYF. The full variable domain, with the rest looked up from reference TRBV2 and TRBJ2-3, is EPEVTQTPSHQVTQMGQEVILRCVPISNHLYFYWYRQILGQKVEFLVSFYNNEISEKSEIFDDQFSVERPDGSNFTLKIRSTKLEDSAMYFCASSSSLAGDDTQYFGPGTRLTVL.

This clone was observed once. The rearrangement joins TRBV19 to TRBJ2-6; TRBD1 agrees at 9 bases. The ends lost 6 bases at V and 0 bases at J; junction bases unmatched: 0. This CDR3 comprises 15 residues. Germline loops: CDR1 LNHDA, CDR2 SQIVND (reference sequence). The CDR3 sequence is CASRTGGSGANVLTF. The CDR3 nucleotides read TGTGCCAGTAGGACAGGGGGCTCTGGGGCCAACGTCCTGACTTTC. Complete variable domain (other parts from reference TRBV19 and TRBJ2-6): DGGITQSPKYLFRKEGQNVTLSCEQNLNHDAMYWYRQDPGQGLRLIYYSQIVNDFQKGDIAEGYSVSREKKESFPLTVTSAQKNPTAFYLCASRTGGSGANVLTFGAGSRLTVL.

The chain is built from TRBV29-1 and TRBJ2-5; weak D call: TRBD1 (6 bases). This CDR3 comprises 13 residues. With 4 bases removed from V and 2 bases from J, the gap between germline ends came to 11 bases. CDR1 and CDR2 (germline): SQVTM, ANQGSEA. CDR3 sequence reads: CSVVERGQETQYF. For the CDR3, the DNA is TGCAGCGTTGTCGAGAGGGGGCAAGAGACCCAGTACTTC.

The CDR3 sequence: CASSSAGTEYGYTF. DNA of the CDR3: TGTGCCAGCAGCTCCGCTGGGACTGAATATGGCTACACCTTC. J is TRBJ1-2 and V is TRBV28; perhaps TRBD1 as D (5 bases). Germline V gene sequence: CDR1 MDHEN, CDR2 SYDVKM. CDR3 size: 14 residues. Trimming cost V 6 bases and J 5 bases, with 16 bases left between them.

This clone showed up just a few times. The chain couples TRBV10-3 to TRBJ2-7; TRBD2 agrees at 7 bases. Per the germline V gene, CDR1 is ENHRY and CDR2 is SYGVKD. The CDR3 sequence is 14 residues long. J was trimmed by 3 bases and V by 6 bases; bases with no gene match: 8. CDR3 region: CAIRVSGGNYEQYF. The CDR3 bases are TGTGCCATCAGAGTTTCGGGGGGAAACTACGAGCAGTACTTC.

This chain links TRBV4-1 with TRBJ2-4; maybe TRBD2 (6 bases). CDR1 MGHRA and CDR2 YSYEKL come from the germline V gene. V lost 0 bases, J lost 1 base, and 16 bases lay in between. The CDR3 length is 18 residues. The CDR3 sequence is CASSQDPWGEAAKNIQYF. The CDR3 DNA reads as TGCGCCAGCAGCCAAGACCCATGGGGGGAGGCGGCCAAAAACATTCAGTACTTC.